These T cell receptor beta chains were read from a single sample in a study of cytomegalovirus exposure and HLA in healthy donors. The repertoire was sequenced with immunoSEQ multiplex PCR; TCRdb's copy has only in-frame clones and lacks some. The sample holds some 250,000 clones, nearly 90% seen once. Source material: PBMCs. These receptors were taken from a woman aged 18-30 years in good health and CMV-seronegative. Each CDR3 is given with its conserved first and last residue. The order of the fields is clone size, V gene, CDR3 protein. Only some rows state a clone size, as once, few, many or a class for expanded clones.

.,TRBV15,CATRGLGGNEQFF
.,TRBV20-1,CSTPGEDGYTF
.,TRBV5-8,CASSLADYGYTF
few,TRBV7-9,CASSLTGRGYTF
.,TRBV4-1,CASSHPPLGLDTDTQYF
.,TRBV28,CASSLIQGGYTF
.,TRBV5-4,CASSFGRGLDTQYF
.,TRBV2,CASSYRDRGDTQYF
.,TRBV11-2,CASSLEGGATYNSPLHF
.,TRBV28,CASSFPDEQFF
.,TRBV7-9,CASSSLRDSSYNEQFF
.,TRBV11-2,CASSSGRGPGANVLTF
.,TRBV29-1,CSVVPPGQGYNEQFF
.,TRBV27,CASSPRGTGQYEQYF
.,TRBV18,CASSPPSQDYEQYF
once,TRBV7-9,CASSLRLSSYNEQFF
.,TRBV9,CASSQRSRVRDYTF
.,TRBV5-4,CASSLEASGAREQYF
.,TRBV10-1,CASSEGLAGITDTQYF
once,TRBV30,CAWSPGQTEAFF
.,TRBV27,CASRRNPGLANEKLFF
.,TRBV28,CASNSGGLGNTIYF
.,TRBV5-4,CASSRTGAPPQNYGYTF
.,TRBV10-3,CAIRPTGVAGEQETQYF
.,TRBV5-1,CASSLDLTDEQYF
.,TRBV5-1,CASSLAAGGLAKNIQYF
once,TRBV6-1,CASSVWSPESYEQYF
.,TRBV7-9,CASSRASGGETQYF
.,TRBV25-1,CASSPTSDTQYF
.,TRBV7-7,CASSLQSEETQYF
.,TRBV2,CASIGYGGTNTGELFF
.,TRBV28,CAGRRGENEKLFF
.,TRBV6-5,CASSSDRGYEQYF
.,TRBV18,CASTGTGSSGTAIDTQYF
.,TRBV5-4,CASSSTTGYGYTF
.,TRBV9,CASSVDWRFPGNEQFF
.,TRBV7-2,CASSLGTRVYNEQFF
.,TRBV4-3,CASSQEGRVGQPQHF
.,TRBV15,CATSRDIRGGRTDTQYF
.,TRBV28,CASRVFSVVGGSRDSPLHF
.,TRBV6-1,CASHRGDSGNTIYF
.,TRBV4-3,CASRDRDNSPLHF
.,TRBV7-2,CASSLVPTGGGTDTQYF
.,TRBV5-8,CASSPALGPSGGLYEQYF
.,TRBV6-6,CASSYDKGSDYTF
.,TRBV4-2,CASSQAFNEQFF
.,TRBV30,CAWSVRVGSGEKLFF
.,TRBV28,CASTPQGNANTGELFF
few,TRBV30,CAWSGGGGHEKLFF
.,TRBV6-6,CASRKQGPIYEQYF
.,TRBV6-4,CASSDLDRGEQFF
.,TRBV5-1,CASSLGQDHTEAFF
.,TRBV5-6,CASSSVQGIALLTDTQYF
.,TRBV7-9,CASSLGTGFYEQYF
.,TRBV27,CASSLTGVYGYTF
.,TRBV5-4,CASSPGSGGIGYTF
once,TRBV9,CASSVVHDNTDTQYF
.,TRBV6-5,CASTAGLASDTQYF
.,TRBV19,CASSMGRQGNSGYTF